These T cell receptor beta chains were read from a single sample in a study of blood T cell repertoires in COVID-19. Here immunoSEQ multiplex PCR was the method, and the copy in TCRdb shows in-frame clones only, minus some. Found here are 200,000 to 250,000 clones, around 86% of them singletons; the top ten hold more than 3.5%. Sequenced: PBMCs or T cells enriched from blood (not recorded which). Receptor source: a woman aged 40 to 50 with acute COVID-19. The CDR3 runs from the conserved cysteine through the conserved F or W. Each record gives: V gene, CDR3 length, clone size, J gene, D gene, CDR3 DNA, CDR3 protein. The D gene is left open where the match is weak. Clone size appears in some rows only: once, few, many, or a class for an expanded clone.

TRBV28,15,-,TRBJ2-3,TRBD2,TGTGCCAGCAGTTTCCTAGCGGGGAGCACAGATACGCAGTATTTT,CASSFLAGSTDTQYF
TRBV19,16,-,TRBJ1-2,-,TGTGCCAGTAGTATAGCCCGGACAGCTTCTAACTATGGCTACACCTTC,CASSIARTASNYGYTF
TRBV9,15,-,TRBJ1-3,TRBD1,TGTGCCAGCAGCGTAGCGGGACAGCCTGGAAACACCATATATTTT,CASSVAGQPGNTIYF
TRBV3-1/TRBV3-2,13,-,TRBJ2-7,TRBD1,TGTGCCAGGAGGACAGGGGGATCGTACGAGCAGTACTTC,CARRTGGSYEQYF
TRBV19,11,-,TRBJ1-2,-,TGTGCCAGTCGGGGGGAATATGGCTACACCTTC,CASRGEYGYTF
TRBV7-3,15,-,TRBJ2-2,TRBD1,TGTGCCAGCAGCCTGACAGGGTTAGACACCGGGGAGCTGTTTTTT,CASSLTGLDTGELFF
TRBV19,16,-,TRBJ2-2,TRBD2,TGTGCCAGTAGTACGTTCCAATTAGCGGGAACCGGGGAGCTGTTTTTT,CASSTFQLAGTGELFF
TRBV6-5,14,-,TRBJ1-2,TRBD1,TGTGCCAGCAGTCAGCTGACAGGGCCCTATGGCTACACCTTC,CASSQLTGPYGYTF
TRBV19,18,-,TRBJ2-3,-,TGTGCCAGTACCGAGCCCCGGTTCAGGGTTGGGGGCACAGATACGCAGTATTTT,CASTEPRFRVGGTDTQYF
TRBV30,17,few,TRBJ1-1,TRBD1,TGTGCCTGGAGTGTACGGACAGGGGGTACCACGGGCACTGAAGCTTTCTTT,CAWSVRTGGTTGTEAFF
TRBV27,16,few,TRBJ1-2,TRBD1,TGTGCCAGCAGGCCGATCCCGGACAGGGTGAACTATGGCTACACCTTC,CASRPIPDRVNYGYTF
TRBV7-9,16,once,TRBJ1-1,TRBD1,TGTGCCAGCAGCCCACACCCAGGACAGGGCAACACTGAAGCTTTCTTT,CASSPHPGQGNTEAFF
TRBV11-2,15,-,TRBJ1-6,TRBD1,TGTGCCAGCAGACGGGGGGACAGGGTGGGTTCACCCCTCCACTTT,CASRRGDRVGSPLHF
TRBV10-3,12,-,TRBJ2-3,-,TGTGCCATCAGTGAGCTCTCAGATACGCAGTATTTT,CAISELSDTQYF
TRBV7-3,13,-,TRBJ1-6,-,TGTGCCAGCAGCTTAGATGTGCGTTCACCCCTCCACTTT,CASSLDVRSPLHF
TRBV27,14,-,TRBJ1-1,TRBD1,TGTGCCAGCAGTAAACCACAGGGGTACACTGAAGCTTTCTTT,CASSKPQGYTEAFF
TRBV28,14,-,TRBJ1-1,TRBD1,TGTGCCAGCAGCCGCAGGGGGTCCAACACTGAAGCTTTCTTT,CASSRRGSNTEAFF
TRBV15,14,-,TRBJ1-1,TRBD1,TGTGCCACCAGCGGACGGACAGGGGATGATGAAGCTTTCTTT,CATSGRTGDDEAFF
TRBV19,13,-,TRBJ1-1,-,TGTGCCAGTAGTATCCGCGGGAACACTGAAGCTTTCTTT,CASSIRGNTEAFF
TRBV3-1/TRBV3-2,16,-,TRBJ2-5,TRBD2,TGTGCCAGCAGCCTGAGACTAGCGGGGTTTAAAGAGACCCAGTACTTC,CASSLRLAGFKETQYF
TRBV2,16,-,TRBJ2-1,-,TGTGCCAGCAGTGATCTAGGCGGGGGCCCCTACAATGAGCAGTTCTTC,CASSDLGGGPYNEQFF
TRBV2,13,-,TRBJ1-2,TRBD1,TGTGCCAGAGACAGGGACCTGCACTATGGCTACACCTTC,CARDRDLHYGYTF
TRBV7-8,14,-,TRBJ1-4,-,TGTGCCAGCAGCTACTCAGGCATTAGGGAAAAACTGTTTTTT,CASSYSGIREKLFF
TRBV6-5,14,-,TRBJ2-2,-,TGTGCCAGCAGCCTCCTTCGGGGAACCGGGGAGCTGTTTTTT,CASSLLRGTGELFF
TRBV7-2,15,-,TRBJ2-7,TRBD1,TGTGCCAGCAGTCCGCCCGGGACAGGGTTCTACGAGCAGTACTTC,CASSPPGTGFYEQYF
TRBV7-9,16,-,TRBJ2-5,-,TGTGCCAGCAGCCCAGGGGACGCGTGGTTAACGGAGACCCAGTACTTC,CASSPGDAWLTETQYF
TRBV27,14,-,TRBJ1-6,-,TGTGCCAGCAGGACCGGGACTTGGGATTCACCCCTCCACTTT,CASRTGTWDSPLHF
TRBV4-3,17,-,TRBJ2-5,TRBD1,TGCGCCAGCAGCCAAGATCGGTTGGCAGGGGGCTATGAGACCCAGTACTTC,CASSQDRLAGGYETQYF
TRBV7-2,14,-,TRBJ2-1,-,TGTGCCAGCAGCTCCCGGGGCTCCTACAATGAGCAGTTCTTC,CASSSRGSYNEQFF
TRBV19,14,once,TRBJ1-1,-,TGTGCCAGTAGTATCCGGTTGATGAACACTGAAGCTTTCTTT,CASSIRLMNTEAFF
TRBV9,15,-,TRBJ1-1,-,TGTGCCAGCAGCGTAACGACAGCCACGAACACTGAAGCTTTCTTT,CASSVTTATNTEAFF
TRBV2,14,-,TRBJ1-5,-,TGTGCCAGCACTAAAGGGGGTAGCAATCAGCCCCAGCATTTT,CASTKGGSNQPQHF
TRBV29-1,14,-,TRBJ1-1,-,TGCAGCGTTGCTCAGGCGGGAGAAGGGACTGAAGCTTTCTTT,CSVAQAGEGTEAFF
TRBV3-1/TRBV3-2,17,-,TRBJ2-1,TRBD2,TGTGCCAGCAGGTTACTAGCGGGGGGGAGCTCCTACAATGAGCAGTTCTTC,CASRLLAGGSSYNEQFF
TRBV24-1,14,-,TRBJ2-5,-,TGTGCCACCAGTGATTTGCAGGGATCGGGGACCCAGTACTTC,CATSDLQGSGTQYF
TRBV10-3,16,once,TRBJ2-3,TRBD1,TGTGCCATCAGTGAGGGACAGGGTCTGAGCACAGATACGCAGTATTTT,CAISEGQGLSTDTQYF
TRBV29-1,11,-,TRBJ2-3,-,TGCAGCGTTGGTATCACAGATACGCAGTATTTT,CSVGITDTQYF
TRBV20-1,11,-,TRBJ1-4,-,TGCAGTGCTAGGCAGGGTGGAAAACTGTTTTTT,CSARQGGKLFF
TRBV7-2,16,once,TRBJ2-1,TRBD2,TGTGCCAGCAGCTCTTTAGCGGGGGGTCGATACAATGAGCAGTTCTTC,CASSSLAGGRYNEQFF
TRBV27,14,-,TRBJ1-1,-,TGTGCCAGCAGTTTAACAGGGCTAAACACTGAAGCTTTCTTT,CASSLTGLNTEAFF
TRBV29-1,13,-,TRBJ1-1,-,TGCAGCACGCAGGTCACCGGGGACACTGAAGCTTTCTTT,CSTQVTGDTEAFF
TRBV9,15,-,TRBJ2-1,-,TGTGCCAGCTCCCCGTCGGGGAGCTCCTACAATGAGCAGTTCTTC,CASSPSGSSYNEQFF
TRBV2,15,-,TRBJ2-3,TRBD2,TGTGCCAGCAGTGATAGGCGGGGGTCCTCAGATACGCAGTATTTT,CASSDRRGSSDTQYF
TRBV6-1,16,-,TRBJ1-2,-,TGTGCCAGCAGTGCAACCTCCGGGACAAGCTCGTATGGCTACACCTTC,CASSATSGTSSYGYTF
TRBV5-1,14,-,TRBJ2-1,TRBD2,TGCGCCAGCAGCTTGAGGGAGGGCTACAATGAGCAGTTCTTC,CASSLREGYNEQFF
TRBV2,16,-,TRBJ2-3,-,TGTGCCAGCAGTGCGGAGGCGGGCGGCTCCCTAGGTACGCAGTATTTT,CASSAEAGGSLGTQYF
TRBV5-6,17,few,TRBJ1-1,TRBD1,TGTGCCAGCAGCTTGACAGCGGGACAGGGTGCGGGCACTGAAGCTTTCTTT,CASSLTAGQGAGTEAFF
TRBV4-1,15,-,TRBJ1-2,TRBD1,TGCGCCAGCAGCCCTCTGGGACAGGGGCTTTATGGCTACACCTTC,CASSPLGQGLYGYTF
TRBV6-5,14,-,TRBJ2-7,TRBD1,TGTGCCAGCAGTCCCGGGACAGGGGTCTACGAGCAGTACTTC,CASSPGTGVYEQYF
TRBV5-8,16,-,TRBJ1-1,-,TGTGCCAGCACCCGTGCCAGGGGCACAATGAACACTGAAGCTTTCTTT,CASTRARGTMNTEAFF
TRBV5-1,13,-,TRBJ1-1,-,TGCGCCAGCGGTGCGGGGGGGAACACTGAAGCTTTCTTT,CASGAGGNTEAFF
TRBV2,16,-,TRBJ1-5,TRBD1,TGTGCCAGCAGTTCAACCGGGACAGATAGCAATCAGCCCCAGCATTTT,CASSSTGTDSNQPQHF
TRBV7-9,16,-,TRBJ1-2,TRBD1,TGTGCCAGCAGCCCCCGGACAGGTTCGCCCCTCGGGGGCTACACCTTC,CASSPRTGSPLGGYTF
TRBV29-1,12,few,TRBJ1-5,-,TGCAGCGTTTTATCTAGCAATCAGCCCCAGCATTTT,CSVLSSNQPQHF
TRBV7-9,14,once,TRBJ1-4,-,TGTGCCAGCAGCGCCGGAGGGAGGAATGAAAAACTGTTTTTT,CASSAGGRNEKLFF
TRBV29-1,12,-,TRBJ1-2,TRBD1,TGCAGCGCCAGACAGGGCGACTATGGCTACACCTTC,CSARQGDYGYTF
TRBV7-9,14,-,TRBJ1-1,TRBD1,TGTGCCAGCAGCTTAACAGGGGTGAACACTGAAGCTTTCTTT,CASSLTGVNTEAFF